These 27 T cell receptor beta chains were sequenced from one sample in a study of cytomegalovirus exposure and HLA in healthy donors. With 60 Vbeta and 13 Jbeta primers, the PCR was carried out. Some clones are missing from TCRdb's copy, which holds only in-frame ones; the method was immunoSEQ multiplex PCR. This sample carries about 150,000 clones, approximately 81% of them seen once, and the ten largest clones take 1%. Material for sequencing was PBMCs. The origin of the receptors is a boy aged 2-9 years in good health and CMV-seronegative.

The CDR3 region has the DNA TGTGCCAGCAGTGCGCTCGAGGGAACGGAGACCCAGTACTTC. Protein product: CASSALEGTETQYF. V usage is TRBV28 and J usage is TRBJ2-5; tentative D call: TRBD2 (5 bases). Trimming took 5 bases from V and 5 from J, leaving 15 bases between them. The CDR3 is made up of 14 amino acids. CDR1 and CDR2 from the germline V gene are MDHEN and SYDVKM.

This clone was seen only a few times. This chain links TRBV6-4 with TRBJ2-3, with D perhaps TRBD1 (5 bases). Trimming pared 0 bases from V and 5 bases from J, leaving 12 bases between. The CDR3 totals 15 residues. From germline, CDR1 is MRHNA and CDR2 SNTAGT. The CDR3 loop reads CASSDSSRVEDTQYF. In DNA form, the CDR3 reads TGTGCCAGCAGTGACTCGTCCAGGGTTGAAGATACGCAGTATTTT.

The CDR3 nucleotides are TGCGCCAGCAGCCCCCCTTCATTAGACAGGGGAGGTAACTATGGCTACACCTTC. Translating it yields CASSPPSLDRGGNYGYTF. This chain joins TRBV5-1 and TRBJ1-2, with 8 bases identical to TRBD1. J was trimmed by 1 base and V by 4 bases; bases with no gene match: 15. The CDR3 consists of 18 residues. From germline, CDR1 is SGHRS and CDR2 YFSETQ.

The V gene is TRBV5-6, the J gene TRBJ1-1; 8 bases align to TRBD1. The CDR3 is 15 residues long. J lost 8 bases, V lost 5 bases, and 14 bases had no gene match. Germline loops: CDR1 SGHDT, CDR2 YYEEEE. This chain's CDR3 is CASRTQDREGAEAFF. CDR3 DNA sequence: TGTGCCAGCAGAACCCAGGACAGGGAAGGGGCCGAAGCTTTCTTT.

DNA of the CDR3: TGTGCCAGCAGCTTCTCGGAAGCGGGGGGGCCAGATACGCAGTATTTT. It specifies CASSFSEAGGPDTQYF. The chain recombines TRBV7-9 with TRBJ2-3; 10 nucleotides line up with TRBD2. This CDR3 is 16 amino acids long. The germline gives CDR1 SEHNR, CDR2 FQNEAQ (reference sequence). V lost 3 bases and J lost 4; bases outside the gene matches: 7.

The chain couples TRBV5-1 to TRBJ1-2, with TRBD1 matching over 7 bases. The CDR3 extends over 17 amino acids. Germline CDR1 reads SGHRS; CDR2 reads YFSETQ. After removal of 5 bases from V and 4 bases from J, the junction contained 17 bases not matched to a gene. The CDR3 loop is CASSVGTVSVFGYGYTF. The CDR3, as DNA: TGCGCCAGCAGTGTCGGGACAGTTTCAGTCTTTGGCTATGGCTACACCTTC.

The chain uses TRBV7-9 and TRBJ2-1; 10 nucleotides align to TRBD1. Trimming cost V 5 bases and J 6 bases; bases outside gene matches: 16. The CDR3 consists of 18 residues. Germline values: CDR1 SEHNR, CDR2 FQNEAQ (reference sequence). The CDR3 is CASSRKNLGTGVGNEQFF. For the CDR3, the DNA is TGTGCCAGCAGCCGCAAAAACTTAGGGACAGGGGTAGGCAATGAGCAGTTCTTC.

This clone showed up just a few times. This rearrangement joins TRBV28 to TRBJ2-3; no reliable D call. Germline V gives CDR1 MDHEN, CDR2 SYDVKM. V lost 10 bases and J lost 1, with 6 bases in between. This CDR3 has 11 residues. The CDR3 loop reads CATLRTDTQYF. The CDR3 DNA reads as TGTGCCACCCTCCGCACAGATACGCAGTATTTT.

The chain recombines TRBV2 with TRBJ2-7, with D perhaps matching TRBD2 (6 bases). Per germline, CDR1 SNHLY and CDR2 FYNNEI. This CDR3 is 14 amino acids long. The germline V and J ends were trimmed by 8 bases and 1 base, with 15 bases remaining between them. CDR3 protein: CASQSDGGSYEQYF. DNA for the CDR3: TGTGCCAGCCAATCGGACGGGGGATCCTACGAGCAGTACTTC.

The rearrangement joins TRBV30 to TRBJ2-1; TRBD1 is a possible D gene (5 bases). Germline assignment: CDR1 GTSNPN and CDR2 SVGIG (reference sequence). The CDR3 covers 11 residues. Trimming removed 1 base from V and 15 bases from J, with 13 bases in between. CDR3: CAWSEWGFGFF. CDR3 coding DNA: TGTGCCTGGAGTGAGTGGGGCTTCGGGTTCTTC.

V usage is TRBV2 and J usage is TRBJ2-7, with 7 bases identical to TRBD1. With 0 bases clipped from V and 3 bases from J, the junction kept 5 bases outside the gene matches. Germline V lookup: CDR1 SNHLY, CDR2 FYNNEI. The CDR3 length is 15 residues. CDR3 region: CASSEAGNRGYEQYF. In DNA, the CDR3 is TGTGCCAGCAGTGAAGCGGGGAACAGGGGCTACGAGCAGTACTTC.

J is TRBJ1-1 and V is TRBV6-6; TRBD1 might be the D (5 bases). The CDR3 is made up of 14 amino acids. Per germline, CDR1 MNHNY and CDR2 SVGAGI (reference sequence). Trimming took 7 bases from V and 1 from J, leaving 13 bases between them. CDR3 amino acids: CASILGGENTEAFF. The DNA for the CDR3 is TGTGCCAGCATCCTTGGGGGGGAGAACACTGAAGCTTTCTTT.

This clone was counted between two and nine times. The chain recombines TRBV18 with TRBJ1-2, with TRBD1 identical over 9 bases. J gave up 1 base and V 6 bases, and 3 bases lay outside the gene matches. This CDR3 comprises 14 residues. Germline assignment: CDR1 KGHSH and CDR2 LQKENI. This CDR3 reads CASSRTGVNYGYTF. The CDR3 DNA reads TGTGCCAGCTCTCGGACAGGGGTTAACTATGGCTACACCTTC.

This chain links TRBV28 with TRBJ2-5; TRBD2 matches at 7 bases. In germline, CDR1 is MDHEN, CDR2 SYDVKM. Unmatched junction bases numbered 8, after V lost 4 bases and J lost 3 bases. CDR3 length: 15 amino acids. The CDR3: CASSSLPAGKETQYF. For the CDR3, the DNA is TGTGCCAGCAGTTCCCTGCCAGCGGGAAAAGAGACCCAGTACTTC.

V and J are TRBV5-6 and TRBJ2-7; D not resolved. This CDR3 contains 16 residues. Trimming stripped 0 bases from V and 0 bases from J, with 13 bases between. Germline V gene lookup returns CDR1 SGHDT and CDR2 YYEEEE. In DNA form, the CDR3 reads TGTGCCAGCAGCTTGGTACAGACACCCAGCTCCTACGAGCAGTACTTC. Its protein is CASSLVQTPSSYEQYF.

This clone was picked up a small number of times. The CDR3 spells CASSSKTGSYEQYF. In DNA form, the CDR3 reads TGTGCCAGCAGCTCTAAAACAGGATCCTACGAGCAGTACTTC. The chain couples TRBV13 to TRBJ2-5; D perhaps matches TRBD1 (5 bases). The J call may be incorrect, as the DNA end agrees better with TRBJ2-7. Germline CDR1 reads PRHDT; CDR2 reads FYEKMQ (reference sequence). The CDR3 has 14 residues.

Comments on this clone: Distinct nucleotide sequences in the sample also encode this CDR3. The rearrangement joins TRBV9 to TRBJ1-3; weak D call: TRBD1 (6 bases). This CDR3 is built from 13 residues. Germline values: CDR1 SGDLS, CDR2 YYNGEE. The V end lost 3 bases, the J end lost 4 bases, and 8 bases lay between the germline ends. DNA of the CDR3: TGTGCCAGCAGCGCAGGACAGGGAAACACCATATATTTT. Translating it yields CASSAGQGNTIYF. Variable domain in full (rest from reference TRBV9 and TRBJ1-3): DSGVTQTPKHLITATGQRVTLRCSPRSGDLSVYWYQQSLDQGLQFLIQYYNGEERAKGNILERFSAQQFPDLHSELNLSSLELGDSALYFCASSAGQGNTIYFGEGSWLTVV.

In its sample, this clone was seen once. This chain links TRBV30 with TRBJ1-2; D not resolved. The ends were cut back, 2 bases at V and 2 bases at J, with 9 bases in the middle. The germline V gene has CDR1 GTSNPN and CDR2 SVGIG (reference sequence). This CDR3 comprises 13 residues. CDR3 amino acids: CAWSQSGNYGYTF. The CDR3 nucleotides are TGTGCCTGGAGTCAAAGCGGAAACTATGGCTACACCTTC. The complete variable domain, with remaining parts taken from reference TRBV30 and TRBJ1-2, reads SQTIHQWPATLVQPVGSPLSLECTVEGTSNPNLYWYRQAAGRGLQLLFYSVGIGQISSEVPQNLSASRPQDRQFILSSKKLLLSDSGFYLCAWSQSGNYGYTFGSGTRLTVV.

The chain joins TRBV6-4 to TRBJ2-2; D not resolved. Deletions cut 5 bases from V and 1 base from J, with 8 bases between. CDR3 length equals 14 residues. CDR1 MRHNA and CDR2 SNTAGT come from the germline V gene. The chain's CDR3 is CASSQSRNTGELFF. The CDR3 nucleotides are TGTGCCAGCAGTCAGTCCCGGAACACCGGGGAGCTGTTTTTT.

The chain recombines TRBV5-1 with TRBJ2-7, with 8 positions matching TRBD1. The ends lost 4 bases at V and 1 base at J; junction bases unmatched: 4. Germline lookup yields CDR1 SGHRS and CDR2 YFSETQ. This CDR3 is 14 amino acids long. The CDR3 sequence is CASSPRQGSYEQYF. The CDR3 DNA is TGCGCCAGCAGCCCGCGACAGGGGTCCTACGAGCAGTACTTC.

V gene TRBV9 combines with J gene TRBJ1-3, with D tentatively TRBD1 (6 bases). Germline-derived CDR1 and CDR2 are SGDLS and YYNGEE. V was cut by 1 base and J by 0 bases, with 14 bases left in between. There are 17 residues in the CDR3. The CDR3 DNA reads as TGTGCCAGCAGCGTAAAGGGAGGGGGTTACTCTGGAAACACCATATATTTT. This codes for CASSVKGGGYSGNTIYF.

This clone was seen a handful of times. The CDR3 sequence: CATSRDEIWGQGTFMNTEAFF. For the CDR3, the DNA is TGTGCCACCAGCAGAGATGAAATTTGGGGACAGGGAACTTTTATGAACACTGAAGCTTTCTTT. The chain uses TRBV15 and TRBJ1-1, with 9 bases identical to TRBD1. Germline V CDR1 and CDR2: LNHNV, YYDKDF (reference sequence). The CDR3 loop spans 21 amino acids. The ends lost 0 bases at V and 0 bases at J; junction bases unmatched: 17.

The J gene is TRBJ1-1, the V gene TRBV5-6; D is undetermined. The CDR3 totals 15 residues. Trimming shortened V by 4 bases and J by 1 base, and 14 bases separated the two germline ends. Germline CDR1 reads SGHDT; CDR2 reads YYEEEE. The CDR3 DNA sequence: TGTGCCAGCAGCCCGTTCGGGAGTGGGAACACTGAAGCTTTCTTT. As protein: CASSPFGSGNTEAFF. Full variable domain (rest looked up from reference TRBV5-6 and TRBJ1-1): DAGVTQSPTHLIKTRGQQVTLRCSPKSGHDTVSWYQQALGQGPQFIFQYYEEEERQRGNFPDRFSGHQFPNYSSELNVNALLLGDSALYLCASSPFGSGNTEAFFGQGTRLTVV.

This chain connects TRBV2 to TRBJ2-3; 7 bases are a match to TRBD2. The junction had 8 bases not matched to a gene; V was cut back by 9 bases and J by 2 bases. The CDR3 spans 14 residues. Germline V CDR1 and CDR2: SNHLY, FYNNEI. The chain's CDR3 is CASRPGLNTDTQYF. DNA of the CDR3: TGTGCCAGTAGGCCGGGACTAAACACAGATACGCAGTATTTT. The whole variable domain, remainder taken from reference TRBV2 and TRBJ2-3, is EPEVTQTPSHQVTQMGQEVILRCVPISNHLYFYWYRQILGQKVEFLVSFYNNEISEKSEIFDDQFSVERPDGSNFTLKIRSTKLEDSAMYFCASRPGLNTDTQYFGPGTRLTVL.

A few counts support this clone. The V gene is TRBV2, the J gene TRBJ2-2; a possible D gene is TRBD1 (6 bases). Trimming stripped 8 bases from V and 3 bases from J, with 7 bases between. The CDR3 consists of 12 residues. Germline CDR1 and CDR2: SNHLY and FYNNEI. CDR3 DNA: TGTGCCAGCGCAGGGGACACCGGGGAGCTGTTTTTT. Translated, it gives CASAGDTGELFF.

CDR3 in DNA: TGTGCCAGCCTCCGGTGGGAGGGCACTGAAGCTTTCTTT. Translated: CASLRWEGTEAFF. The chain couples TRBV28 to TRBJ1-1; D remains unclear. Germline V gene data show CDR1 as MDHEN and CDR2 as SYDVKM. Trimming left V 8 bases short and J 4 bases short, with 14 bases between. The CDR3 covers 13 residues.

This chain joins TRBV28 and TRBJ1-4, with 8 positions matching TRBD1. Looked up from germline, CDR1 is MDHEN and CDR2 is SYDVKM. The CDR3 is made up of 16 amino acids. The junction had 10 bases not matched to a gene; V was cut back by 5 bases and J by 5 bases. The CDR3 DNA follows: TGTGCCAGCAGTCTCCCTAGGACAGGGTCGAATGAAAAACTGTTTTTT. Translation gives CASSLPRTGSNEKLFF.